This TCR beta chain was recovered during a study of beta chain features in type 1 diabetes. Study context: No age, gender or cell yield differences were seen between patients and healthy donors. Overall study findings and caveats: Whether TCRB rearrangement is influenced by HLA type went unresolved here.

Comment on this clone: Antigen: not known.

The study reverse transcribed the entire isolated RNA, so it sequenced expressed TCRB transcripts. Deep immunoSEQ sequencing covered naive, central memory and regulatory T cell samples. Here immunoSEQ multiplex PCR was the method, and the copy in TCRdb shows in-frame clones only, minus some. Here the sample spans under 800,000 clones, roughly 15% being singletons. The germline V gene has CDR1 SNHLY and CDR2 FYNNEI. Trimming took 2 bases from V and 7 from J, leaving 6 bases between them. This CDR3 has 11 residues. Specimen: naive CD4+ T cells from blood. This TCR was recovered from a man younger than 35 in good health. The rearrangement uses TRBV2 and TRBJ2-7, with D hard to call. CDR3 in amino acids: CASSEIREQYF. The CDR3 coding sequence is TGTGCCAGCAGTGAAATACGGGAGCAGTACTTC.